Presented here are 2 T cell receptor beta chains from one specimen sequenced in a study of T cells in Graves' hyperthyroidism and ophthalmopathy. Researchers took RNA transcripts and amplified the TCR beta CDR3 regions from them. The HTBI set primed first-round TCR CDR3 RT-PCR. TCRdb reprocessed the multiplex PCR reads via MiXCR and lists one record per CDR3 protein. The sample includes some 210,000 distinct CDR3 sequences, 15% to 20% of them seen just once. The source material was blood. These receptor sequences come from a man aged 45-60 years with Graves' hyperthyroidism.

This clonotype was observed at least ten times. This rearrangement joins TRBV18 to TRBJ2-1; D ambiguous. Germline V CDR1 and CDR2: KGHSH, LQKENI. V shed 3 bases and J shed 7 bases, with 16 bases lying between them. The CDR3 consists of 15 residues. The CDR3: CASSPLGTIRNEQFF. The CDR3 nucleotides are TGTGCCAGCTCACCCTTAGGAACGATCCGGAATGAGCAGTTCTTC.

This clonotype was seen many times. This sequence joins TRBV6-1 and TRBJ2-7, with TRBD2 matching over 10 bases. The CDR3 is 18 amino acids. In germline, CDR1 is MNHNS, CDR2 SASEGT. Trimming removed 8 bases from V and 5 bases from J; junction bases left unmatched: 21. The CDR3 is CASSTGKGLAPPLNEQYF. DNA for the CDR3: TGTGCCAGCTCCACCGGAAAGGGACTAGCGCCACCCCTAAACGAGCAGTACTTC.